This T cell receptor (beta chain) was sequenced in a study of cytomegalovirus exposure and HLA in healthy donors (dated 2017 in TCRdb). Turning to the overall study: An earlier analysis of some 550 of the donors reported about 290 Gb of sequence data and roughly 110 million unique TCR beta sequences from about 179 million T cells. Roughly 300 gigabases of sequencing data and 70 million to 85 million unique TCR sequences were included in an early release covering roughly 600 HLA-typed donors. Of the 300 to 500 genotyped donors, 75% to 85% were placed in the genetic ancestry cluster associated with self-reported Caucasian donors. The study aimed to test whether cataloging public T cell receptors could reveal signatures of past pathogen exposure. The study profiled the T cell repertoires of 550 to 700 subjects by immunosequencing and related them to cytomegalovirus serostatus. A separate validation cohort of roughly 130 different subjects was used in addition to the 666-subject first cohort. To predict cytomegalovirus infection status, the study brought together high-throughput TCR immunosequencing, statistical association of individual TCRs with disease status, and machine learning. To study patterns of TCR occurrence, a later analysis re-analyzed previously published TCR beta repertoires from 550 to 800 donors and added high-resolution HLA genotyping. Rather than drawing on any new phenotypic data, the later analysis identified candidate immune exposures from TCR beta sequences and the way those sequences occurred across donors. In an earlier analysis of over 550 of the donors, high-throughput TCR beta sequencing was used to judge whether each TCR beta V gene segment behaved as functional or pseudogenic. Donor age, sex, ethnicity and CMV serostatus were compiled alongside the repertoire data. Genome-wide SNP genotypes for about three fifths of the roughly 700 donors were used in a later genetic analysis, which treated that subset as a discovery cohort. Every repertoire in the discovery cohort had been generated on one and the same sequencing platform. Both class I and class II loci were covered by HLA typing, at four-digit resolution. Typing coverage varied by locus: roughly 629-640 donors for A, B, C, DRB1 and DQB1; approximately 500 for DQA1; over 600 for DPA1; roughly 450 for DPB1. Because of strong linkage in the cohort, roughly five DR-DQ haplotypes were treated as single units for association and clustering. Among around 400 genotyped donors of the cohort, an average of roughly 230,000 unique TCR beta nucleotide sequences was sequenced per donor, of which about 19% were non-productive.

The receptor library was made with the immunoSEQ multiplex PCR assay. The multiplex PCR relied on a mix of 60 forward primers for TCR Vbeta segments and 13 reverse primers for TCR Jbeta segments. Amplification of the CDR3 region of rearranged TCR beta genes was performed with a multiplex PCR assay on genomic DNA. The Illumina HiSeq System was used to sequence the amplified TCR beta libraries as 87-base-pair reads. The study's processing was this. In a later analysis, tens of millions of unique TCR beta chains were counted across the roughly 670 repertoires, and roughly 10 million of these chains were shared by at least two donors. A nearest-neighbor algorithm error-corrected the raw reads and collapsed the reads into unique sequences, merging closely related sequences to remove PCR and sequencing errors. CDR3 sequences were aligned to IMGT reference sequences to assign V, D and J gene segments. For a sequence to be retained, at least a six-nucleotide match to both a V gene segment and a J gene segment was required. A rearrangement counted as productive if the CDR3 had no stop codons and remained in frame with V and J, and every other rearrangement counted as non-productive. Following IMGT convention, CDR3 was defined as the stretch from the second conserved V-encoded cysteine to the conserved J-encoded phenylalanine. The earlier analysis of about 530 of the donors excluded any sequence lacking an unambiguous match to a single V gene segment. In an earlier analysis of roughly 500 of the donors, V segments were called functional above 56.7% productive rearrangements and were called segregating when the between-donor standard deviation exceeded 5%. A statistical classification framework was built to diagnose cytomegalovirus status from the catalog of TCR beta chain sequences. V and J gene assignment, in a later analysis, came from comparing TCR nucleotide sequences with IMGT/GENE-DB human TR gene sequences. The TCRdist pipeline was used in a later analysis to assign CDR3 sequences and most-parsimonious VDJ recombination scenarios. In a later analysis, each TCR beta chain was defined by its CDR3 amino acid sequence together with its V-gene family, and reads lacking a unique V-gene family were excluded. In a later analysis, 500 to 700 highly shared, low-generation-probability nucleotide sequences were removed to address suspected cross-contamination and a sequencing artifact. In a later analysis, a clonal expansion index for each public chain was calculated from normalized within-repertoire ranks of inferred template counts. In a later analysis, generation probabilities were computed with a VDJ recombination model fitted to out-of-frame rearrangements, and the resulting probabilities were checked against IGoR. In a later analysis, hypergeometric tests were used to score TCR-TCR, TCR-HLA and TCR-CMV co-occurrence, with a repertoire-size bias correction applied to TCR pairs. To estimate false discovery rates, a later analysis permuted the HLA or CMV assignments 20 times. In a later analysis, co-occurring TCRs were grouped using DBSCAN, and TCRdist sequence similarity was added for clustering within HLA-allele-positive subsets. Repertoires with fewer than 30,000 or more than 120,000 public chains were left out of co-occurrence clustering, as were about five repertoires with anomalous nucleotide sharing. The table comes from immuneACCESS by way of TCRdb, which keeps in-frame sequences with V and J called. Part of the clones is missing from these tables; in studies checked, under half for an unresolved V gene and the rest for unknown reasons. V and J calls and clone size are those listed in that table; D and trimming were worked out from the DNA. A total of about 160,000 clones appear in this sample, 70% to 90% of them only once. The leading ten clones occupy 1.5% to 2% of the sample.

The cohort comprised hundreds of healthy bone marrow donors. Cohort members were all nominally healthy when sampled, although unrecorded immune exposures were likely present. The donor tested CMV seronegative and was one of the 352 seronegative cohort members. A peripheral blood sample was provided by each donor, and peripheral blood mononuclear cells were used for TCR beta sequencing. Genomic DNA was extracted from the blood cell samples with the Qiagen DNeasy Blood Extraction Kit. A word on this clone: The antigen it binds to is not known. No clone much larger than this one lies a single base away; base qualities are absent.

Trimming at the junction amounts to 5 bases on V and 4 bases on J, and the germline ends lie 19 bases apart. CDR1 SGHRS and CDR2 YFSETQ were looked up in the germline V gene. The CDR3 measures 15 amino acids from cysteine to phenylalanine. Only the CDR3 DNA is retained, 45 bases long and in frame from the first base. What the research found in general, with its limitations: A total of 150 or so TCR beta chains were listed by the study as associated with cytomegalovirus. In vitro tests confirmed that a few of the cytomegalovirus-associated TCR beta chains recognize cytomegalovirus antigens. Roughly uniform sequencing depth across donors was assumed in presence/absence analyses, although this assumption may not hold. The authors suggested that the approach could potentially be extended to other disease states and immunological phenotypes. The 87-base-pair reads could not distinguish some IMGT-functional V segments, including TRBV6-2 and TRBV6-3, so those segments were excluded. For the cohort, immune exposure information was limited to CMV serostatus. Broadly in line with IMGT annotations, most TCR beta V segments showed up in productive rearrangements about 87% or about 30% of the time in an earlier analysis of some 590 of the donors. A later analysis associated 16,951 TCR beta sequences with specific HLA alleles at a false discovery rate of 0.05. A further reported finding was that TCR beta sequences accurately predicted the HLA-A and HLA-B alleles for most subjects in the first cohort. Because HLA typing was missing for some donors at each locus, association tests included only the typed subset. This cohort had only TCR beta chains sequenced, and the lack of alpha or paired-chain data limited which features could be detected. While some public TCRs were present in many individuals, most TCR sequences turned up only very rarely across donors. V-gene and J-gene trimming of TCR beta chains was associated with a missense DCLRE1C variant in a later genetic analysis, and the association was replicated in an independent cohort. When HLA alleles, especially DR and DQ, strongly co-occurred, TCR associations were difficult to assign to individual alleles. Correlated functional status among segregating V segments might be attributable to linkage disequilibrium, but an unknown experimental factor could not be ruled out. The classifier was reported to diagnose cytomegalovirus status with high specificity and sensitivity in both the original cohort and the validation cohort. A later analysis found that TCR association rates varied across HLA loci, with DRB1 alleles showing the most associated TCRs and HLA-C alleles the fewest. A group of highly shared sequence variants was considered likely to be a technical artifact of the sequencing pipeline. Because counts were too low, roughly 18 rarely observed V segments, including chromosome 9 orphons, were left out of the earlier analysis of a few hundred of the donors. A later analysis reported that several top co-occurrence clusters appeared linked to parvovirus B19, influenza, CMV and Epstein-Barr virus. A later analysis found that HLA-associated TCR beta chains were more clonally expanded and had lower generation probabilities than equally common non-associated chains. According to a later analysis, most CMV-associated TCR beta chains appeared to be HLA-restricted, and the HLA associations seemed to be driven largely by CMV exposure. A later genetic analysis reported fewer N-insertions in productive TCRs among donors in an Asian-associated ancestry cluster than the roughly 620-donor mean.

In this chain, TRBV5-1 is recombined with TRBJ2-7; TRBD2 is possibly the D segment (5 matching bases). Sequenced input: PBMCs. The sequence derives from a woman aged 18 to 35 in good health and CMV-seronegative. The CDR3 protein sequence reads: CASRGWGADRYEQYF. The sequenced DNA is TGCGCCAGCAGGGGTTGGGGAGCAGATAGGTACGAGCAGTACTTC.